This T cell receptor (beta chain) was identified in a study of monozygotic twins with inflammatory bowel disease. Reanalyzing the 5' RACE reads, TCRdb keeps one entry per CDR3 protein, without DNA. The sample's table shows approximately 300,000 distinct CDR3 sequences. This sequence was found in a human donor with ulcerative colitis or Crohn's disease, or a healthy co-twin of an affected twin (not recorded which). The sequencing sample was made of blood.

CDR3 protein: CASSQRAENEQYF. V is TRBV3-1 and J is TRBJ2-7; TCRdb proposes TRBD2, but this gene call is untestable without DNA. Germline values: CDR1 LGHDT, CDR2 YNNKEL (reference sequence). The CDR3 is 13 amino acids.